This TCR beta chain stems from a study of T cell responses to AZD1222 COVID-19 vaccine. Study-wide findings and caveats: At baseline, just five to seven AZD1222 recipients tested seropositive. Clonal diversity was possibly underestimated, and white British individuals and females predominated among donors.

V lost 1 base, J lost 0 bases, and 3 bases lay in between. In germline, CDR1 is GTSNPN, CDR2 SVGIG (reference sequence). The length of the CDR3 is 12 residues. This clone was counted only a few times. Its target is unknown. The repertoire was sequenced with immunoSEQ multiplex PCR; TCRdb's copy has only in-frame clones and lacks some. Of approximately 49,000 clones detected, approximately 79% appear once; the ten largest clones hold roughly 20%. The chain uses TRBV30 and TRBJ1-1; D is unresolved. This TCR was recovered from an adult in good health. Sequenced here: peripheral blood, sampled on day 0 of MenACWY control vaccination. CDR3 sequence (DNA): TGTGCCTGGAGTGCTATGAACACTGAAGCTTTCTTT. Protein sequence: CAWSAMNTEAFF.